The TCR beta chain under discussion was sequenced for a study of T cells in Graves' hyperthyroidism and ophthalmopathy. This clonotype was counted at least ten times. Germline V gene lookup returns CDR1 WSHSY and CDR2 SAAADI. CDR3 length: 17 residues. Trimming shortened V by 1 base and J by 0 bases, and 10 bases separated the two germline ends. The TCR beta CDR3 regions underwent amplification using RNA transcripts as the source. When the TCR CDR3 underwent first-round RT-PCR, the HTBI primer set was used. Each CDR3 protein is one row after TCRdb ran MiXCR on the multiplex PCR reads. The table has hundreds of thousands of distinct CDR3 sequences, 35% seen once; the top ten hold 30% to 40%. The study defined stable Graves' hyperthyroidism as no ophthalmopathy progression within 18 months. Participants, patients aged 18 to 65, had newly diagnosed hyperthyroidism with a duration under 2 months.

The sequence derives from a woman aged 40 to 49 with Graves' hyperthyroidism. The sequenced material came from blood. The genes are TRBV10-2 and TRBJ2-6; weak D call: TRBD2 (6 bases). The CDR3 protein is CASSEYGDFSGANVLTF. DNA for the CDR3: TGCGCCAGCAGTGAGTATGGGGACTTCTCTGGGGCCAACGTCCTGACTTTC.